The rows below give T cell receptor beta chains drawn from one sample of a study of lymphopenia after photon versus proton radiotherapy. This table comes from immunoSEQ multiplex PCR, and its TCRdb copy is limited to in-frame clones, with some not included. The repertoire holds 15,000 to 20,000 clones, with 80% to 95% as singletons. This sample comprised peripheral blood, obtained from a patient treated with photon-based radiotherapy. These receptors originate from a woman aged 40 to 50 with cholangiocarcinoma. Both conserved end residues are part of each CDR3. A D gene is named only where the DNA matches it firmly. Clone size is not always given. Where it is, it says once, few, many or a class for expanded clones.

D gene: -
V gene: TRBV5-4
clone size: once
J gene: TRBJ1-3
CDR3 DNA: TGTGCCAGCAGCTTCGGATCAGAGGACACCATATATTTT
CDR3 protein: CASSFGSEDTIYF

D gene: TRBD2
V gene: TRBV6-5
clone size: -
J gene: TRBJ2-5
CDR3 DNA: TGTGCCAGCAGGAGGACTAGCGGGAGGGAGACCCAGTACTTC
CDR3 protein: CASRRTSGRETQYF

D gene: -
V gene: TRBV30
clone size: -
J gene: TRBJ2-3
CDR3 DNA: TGTGCCTGGAGTGTAATCGGGGTAACGCAGTATTTT
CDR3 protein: CAWSVIGVTQYF

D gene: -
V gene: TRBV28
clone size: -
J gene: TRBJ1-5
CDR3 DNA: TGTGCCAGCAGTTTATCCCAAAGCGGGAGGCCCCAGCATTTT
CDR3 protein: CASSLSQSGRPQHF

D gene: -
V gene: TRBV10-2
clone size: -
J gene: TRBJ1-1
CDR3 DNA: TGCGCCAGCAGTGAGTCGGCCAGGGTGGCCACTGAAGCTTTCTTT
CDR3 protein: CASSESARVATEAFF

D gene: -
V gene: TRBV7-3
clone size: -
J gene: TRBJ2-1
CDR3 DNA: TGTGCCAGCAGCTGGGCACCGAGCTCCTACAATGAGCAGTTCTTC
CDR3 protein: CASSWAPSSYNEQFF

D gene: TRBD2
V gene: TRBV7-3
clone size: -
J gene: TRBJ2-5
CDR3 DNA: TGTGCCAGCAGCTTAACTGCGGGGGGCCGGGTAGAGACCCAGTACTTC
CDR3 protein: CASSLTAGGRVETQYF

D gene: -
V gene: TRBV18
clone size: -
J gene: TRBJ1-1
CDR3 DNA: TGTGCCAGCTCACCCGGGCCTCGAATGGGGCACACTGAAGCTTTCTTT
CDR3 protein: CASSPGPRMGHTEAFF

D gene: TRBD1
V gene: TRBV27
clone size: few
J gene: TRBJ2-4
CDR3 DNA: TGTGCCAGCAGCCCGTACCGGGACAGGGCCAAAAACATTCAGTACTTC
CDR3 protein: CASSPYRDRAKNIQYF

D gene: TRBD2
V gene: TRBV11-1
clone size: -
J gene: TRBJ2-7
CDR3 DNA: TGTGCCAGCAGCGGAAGGGCGCTAGCGGGAGTCTACTCCTACGAGCAGTACTTC
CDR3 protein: CASSGRALAGVYSYEQYF

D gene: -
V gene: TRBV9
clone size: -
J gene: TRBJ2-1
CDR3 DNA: TGTGCCAGCAGCGTTATTGGGGAGCCGCACAATGAGCAGTTCTTC
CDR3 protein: CASSVIGEPHNEQFF

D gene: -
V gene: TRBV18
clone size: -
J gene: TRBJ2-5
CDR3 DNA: TGTGCCAGCTCACCCATCGTCGGTGTAGAAGAGACCCAGTACTTC
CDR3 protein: CASSPIVGVEETQYF

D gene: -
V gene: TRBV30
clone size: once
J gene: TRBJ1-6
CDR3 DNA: TGTGCCTGGAGTGTACATCACCTCTCCTATAATTCACCCCTCCACTTT
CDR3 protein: CAWSVHHLSYNSPLHF

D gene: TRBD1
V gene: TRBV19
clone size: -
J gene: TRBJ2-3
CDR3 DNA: TGTGCCAGTAGTCCCGTCGGACAGGTTCTTTCCCCAGATACGCAGTATTTT
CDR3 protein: CASSPVGQVLSPDTQYF

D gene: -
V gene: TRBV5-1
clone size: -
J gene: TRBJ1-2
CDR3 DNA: TGCGCCATCCCTAAGACGGACAGCCGCTATGGCTACACCTTC
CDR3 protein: CAIPKTDSRYGYTF

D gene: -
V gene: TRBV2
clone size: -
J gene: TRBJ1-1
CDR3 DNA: TGTGCCAGCAGGGCACGGGGACCCAACACTGAAGCTTTCTTT
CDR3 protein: CASRARGPNTEAFF

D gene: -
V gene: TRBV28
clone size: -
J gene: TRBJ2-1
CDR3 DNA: TGTGCCAGCAGTTCCCCTCCGAGAGCGAGGGAGCAGTTCTTC
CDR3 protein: CASSSPPRAREQFF

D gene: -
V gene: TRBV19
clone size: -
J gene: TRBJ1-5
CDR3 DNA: TGTGCCAGTAGTATACAGGGTCGGGATCAGCCCCAGCATTTT
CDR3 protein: CASSIQGRDQPQHF

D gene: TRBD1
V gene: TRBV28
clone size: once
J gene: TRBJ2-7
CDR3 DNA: TGTGCCAGCAGTTTCAATATAGGCCTAGGGGACAGGGGATACGAGCAGTACTTC
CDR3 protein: CASSFNIGLGDRGYEQYF

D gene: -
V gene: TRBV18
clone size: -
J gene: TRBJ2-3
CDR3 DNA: TGTGCCAGCTCACCTAGCACAGATACGCAGTATTTT
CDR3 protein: CASSPSTDTQYF

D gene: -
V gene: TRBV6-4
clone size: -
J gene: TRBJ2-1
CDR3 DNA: TGTGCCAGCAGTGACTCGAAGGACGGTTACAATGAGCAGTTCTTC
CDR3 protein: CASSDSKDGYNEQFF

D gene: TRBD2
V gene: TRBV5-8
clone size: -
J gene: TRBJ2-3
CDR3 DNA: TGTGCCAGCAGCCCAAGGGGGGCAAGCGGGAGGGCCACAGATACGCAGTATTTT
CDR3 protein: CASSPRGASGRATDTQYF

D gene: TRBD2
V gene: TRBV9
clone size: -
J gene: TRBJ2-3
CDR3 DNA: TGTGCCAGCAGCGTAGTAGGTAGCGGGACCACAGATACGCAGTATTTT
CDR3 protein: CASSVVGSGTTDTQYF

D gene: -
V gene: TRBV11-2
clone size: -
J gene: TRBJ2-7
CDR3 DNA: TGTGCCAGCAGCTTAGATCTAGGGTTGCCCTACGAGCAGTACTTC
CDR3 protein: CASSLDLGLPYEQYF

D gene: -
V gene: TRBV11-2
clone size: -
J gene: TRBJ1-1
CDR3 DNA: TGTGCCAGCAGCTCCCTACGACAGAACACTGAAGCTTTCTTT
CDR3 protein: CASSSLRQNTEAFF

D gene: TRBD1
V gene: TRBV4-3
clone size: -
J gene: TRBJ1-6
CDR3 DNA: TGCGCCAGCAGCCAAGAGGACAGGGGAGGTGCACCCCTCCACTTT
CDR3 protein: CASSQEDRGGAPLHF

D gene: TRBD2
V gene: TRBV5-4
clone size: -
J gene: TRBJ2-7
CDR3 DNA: TGTGCCAGCAGCTTCTCGATCGGGCTAGCGGGAGGCGAGCAGTACTTC
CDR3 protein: CASSFSIGLAGGEQYF

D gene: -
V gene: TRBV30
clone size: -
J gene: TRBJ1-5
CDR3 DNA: TGTGCCTGGAGTGTCCAAGGGACTCGATATCAGCCCCAGCATTTT
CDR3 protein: CAWSVQGTRYQPQHF

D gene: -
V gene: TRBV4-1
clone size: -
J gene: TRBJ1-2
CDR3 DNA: TGCGCCAGCAGCCAAGATGTTCCAGCCATGTATGGCTACACCTTC
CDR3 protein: CASSQDVPAMYGYTF

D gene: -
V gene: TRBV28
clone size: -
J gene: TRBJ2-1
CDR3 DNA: TGTGCCAGCGCCAGGGAATACGAGCAGTTCTTC
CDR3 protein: CASAREYEQFF

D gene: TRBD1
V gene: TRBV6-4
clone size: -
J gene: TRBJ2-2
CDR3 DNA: TGTGCCAGCAGTGGAGGGACAGGAACGAACACCGGGGAGCTGTTTTTT
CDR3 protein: CASSGGTGTNTGELFF

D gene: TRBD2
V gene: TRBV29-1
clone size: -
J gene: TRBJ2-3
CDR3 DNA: TGCAGCGTTGAAGATCGGGAGCGGGGGGGCACGACAGATACGCAGTATTTT
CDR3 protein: CSVEDRERGGTTDTQYF

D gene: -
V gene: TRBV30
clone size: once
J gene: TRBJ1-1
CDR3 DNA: TGTGCCTGGAGTGTATACGCGAGAAACACTGAAGCTTTCTTT
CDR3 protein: CAWSVYARNTEAFF

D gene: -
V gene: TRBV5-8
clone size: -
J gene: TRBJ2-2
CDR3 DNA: TGTGCCAGCAGCTTGTCATGGTCCCAGGGAAGGACCGGGGAGCTGTTTTTT
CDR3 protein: CASSLSWSQGRTGELFF

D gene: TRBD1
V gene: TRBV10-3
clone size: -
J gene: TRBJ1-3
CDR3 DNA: TGTGCCATCAAGCCGGGACAGGCTGGAAACACCATATATTTT
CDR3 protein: CAIKPGQAGNTIYF

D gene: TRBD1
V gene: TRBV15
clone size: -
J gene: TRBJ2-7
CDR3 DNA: TGTGCCACCAGCCGCGGACAGGGACCCTACGAGCAGTACTTC
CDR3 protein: CATSRGQGPYEQYF

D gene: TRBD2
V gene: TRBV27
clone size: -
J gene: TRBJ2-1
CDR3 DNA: TGTGCCAGCAGCTCTTCTAGCGGGAGGGTAACCGAGCAGTTCTTC
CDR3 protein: CASSSSSGRVTEQFF

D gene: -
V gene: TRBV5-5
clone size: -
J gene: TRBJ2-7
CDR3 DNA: TGTGCCAGCAGCTTGGTGGCACTGTCCTACGAGCAGTACTTC
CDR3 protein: CASSLVALSYEQYF

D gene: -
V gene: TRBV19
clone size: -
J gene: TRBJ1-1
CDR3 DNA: -
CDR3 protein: CASVPPGQVNTEAFF

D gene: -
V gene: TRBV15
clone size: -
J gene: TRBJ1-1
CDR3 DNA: TGTGCCACCAGCAGAGTTGTGATATCTGAAGCTTTCTTT
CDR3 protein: CATSRVVISEAFF

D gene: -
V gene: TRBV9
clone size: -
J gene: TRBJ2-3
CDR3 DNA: TGTGCCAGCAGCCTACGTCAGGGAGCGGTGACAGATACGCAGTATTTT
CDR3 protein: CASSLRQGAVTDTQYF

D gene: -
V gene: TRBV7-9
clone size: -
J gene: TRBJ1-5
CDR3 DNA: TGTGCCAGCAGCTCGATAGGCGGGGGCGATCAGCCCCAGCATTTT
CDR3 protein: CASSSIGGGDQPQHF

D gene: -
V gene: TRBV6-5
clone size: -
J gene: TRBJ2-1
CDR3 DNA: TGTGCCAGCAGTCCTCTCCCGTCAGGCAATGAGCAGTTCTTC
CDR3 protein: CASSPLPSGNEQFF

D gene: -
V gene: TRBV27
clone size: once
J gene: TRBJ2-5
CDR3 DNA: TGTGCCAGCAGAACAGGGTTGGGTGAGACCCAGTACTTC
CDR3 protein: CASRTGLGETQYF

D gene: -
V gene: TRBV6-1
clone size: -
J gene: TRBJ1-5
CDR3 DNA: TGTGCCAGCAGGGGGGTCCCCGGGAATCAGCCCCAGCATTTT
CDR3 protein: CASRGVPGNQPQHF

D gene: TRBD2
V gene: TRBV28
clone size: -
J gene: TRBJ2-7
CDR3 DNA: TGTGCCAGCACCCCGGGGGGGGGCCTTGGCGAGCAGTACTTC
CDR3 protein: CASTPGGGLGEQYF

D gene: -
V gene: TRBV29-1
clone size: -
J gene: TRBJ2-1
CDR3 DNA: TGCAGCGCTGGAGGAGGGGGGGCTGTGGGCGAGCAGTTCTTC
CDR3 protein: CSAGGGGAVGEQFF

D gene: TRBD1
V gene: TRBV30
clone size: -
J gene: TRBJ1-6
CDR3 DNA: TGTGCCTGGAGTCCGGGACAGGGGAATTCACCCCTCCACTTT
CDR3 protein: CAWSPGQGNSPLHF

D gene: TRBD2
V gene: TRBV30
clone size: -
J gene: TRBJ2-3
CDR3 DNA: TGTGCCTGGAGTTTTAGCGGGGTACATGATACGCAGTATTTT
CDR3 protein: CAWSFSGVHDTQYF

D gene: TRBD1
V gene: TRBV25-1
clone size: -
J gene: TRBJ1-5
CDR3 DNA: TGTGCCAGCAGTGTTGGGACAGGGGGCGCGAATCAGCCCCAGCATTTT
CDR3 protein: CASSVGTGGANQPQHF

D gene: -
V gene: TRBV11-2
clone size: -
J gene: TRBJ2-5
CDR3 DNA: TGTGCCAGCACCGCTTCGGTGGAGACCCAGTACTTC
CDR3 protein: CASTASVETQYF